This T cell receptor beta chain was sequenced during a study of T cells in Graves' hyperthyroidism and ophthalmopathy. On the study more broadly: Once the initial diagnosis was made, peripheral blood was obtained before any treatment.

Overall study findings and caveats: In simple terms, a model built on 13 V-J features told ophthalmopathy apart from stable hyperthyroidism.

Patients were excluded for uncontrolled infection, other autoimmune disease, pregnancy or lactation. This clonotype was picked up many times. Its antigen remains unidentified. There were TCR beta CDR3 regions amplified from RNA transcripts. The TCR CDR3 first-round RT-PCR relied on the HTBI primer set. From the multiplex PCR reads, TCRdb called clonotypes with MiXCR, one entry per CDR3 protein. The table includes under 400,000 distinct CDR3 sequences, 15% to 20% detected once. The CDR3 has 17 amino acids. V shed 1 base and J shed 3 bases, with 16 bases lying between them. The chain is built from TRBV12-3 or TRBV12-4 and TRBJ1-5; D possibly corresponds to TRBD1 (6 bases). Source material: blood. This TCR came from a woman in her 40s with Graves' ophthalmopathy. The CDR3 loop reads CASSLGAGVFANQPQHF. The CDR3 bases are TGTGCCAGCAGTTTAGGGGCAGGGGTTTTTGCCAATCAGCCCCAGCATTTT.